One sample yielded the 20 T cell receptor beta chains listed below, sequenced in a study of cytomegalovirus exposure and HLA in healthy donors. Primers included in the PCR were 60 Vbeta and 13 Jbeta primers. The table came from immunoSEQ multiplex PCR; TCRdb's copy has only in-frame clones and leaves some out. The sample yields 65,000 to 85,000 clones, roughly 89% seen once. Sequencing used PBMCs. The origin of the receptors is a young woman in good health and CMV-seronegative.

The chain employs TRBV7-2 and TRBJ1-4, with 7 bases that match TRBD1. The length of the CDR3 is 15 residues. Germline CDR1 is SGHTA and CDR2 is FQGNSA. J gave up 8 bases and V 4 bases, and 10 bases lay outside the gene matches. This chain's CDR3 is CASSSLTGAGEKLFF. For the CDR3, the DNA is TGTGCCAGCAGCTCGTTAACAGGGGCTGGCGAAAAACTGTTTTTT.

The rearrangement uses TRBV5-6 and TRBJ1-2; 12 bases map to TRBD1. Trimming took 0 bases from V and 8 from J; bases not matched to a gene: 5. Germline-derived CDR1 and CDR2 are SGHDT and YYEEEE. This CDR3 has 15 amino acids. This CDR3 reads CASSLGDRGLRGYTF. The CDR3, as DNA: TGTGCCAGCAGCTTGGGGGACAGGGGGCTAAGGGGCTACACCTTC.

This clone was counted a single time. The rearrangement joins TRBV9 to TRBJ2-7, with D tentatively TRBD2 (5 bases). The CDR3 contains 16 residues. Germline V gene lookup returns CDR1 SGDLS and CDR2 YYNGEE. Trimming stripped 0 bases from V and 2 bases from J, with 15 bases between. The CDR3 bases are TGTGCCAGCAGCGTAGGCGCTAGCCCAATCGCCTACGAGCAGTACTTC. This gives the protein CASSVGASPIAYEQYF.

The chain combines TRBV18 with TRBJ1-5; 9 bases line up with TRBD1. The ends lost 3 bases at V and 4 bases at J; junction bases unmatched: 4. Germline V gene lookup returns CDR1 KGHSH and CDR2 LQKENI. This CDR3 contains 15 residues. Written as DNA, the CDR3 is TGTGCCAGCTCACCTGTACAGGGGGCAAATCAGCCCCAGCATTTT. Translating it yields CASSPVQGANQPQHF.

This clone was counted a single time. The CDR3 coding sequence is TGTGCCAGCAGCGGACAGGGGCCCTACAATGAGCAGTTCTTC. Amino acids: CASSGQGPYNEQFF. This rearrangement joins TRBV9 to TRBJ2-1, with TRBD1 matching 8 bases. Germline CDR1 SGDLS, CDR2 YYNGEE. The CDR3 totals 14 residues. Trimming at V came to 3 bases and at J to 2 bases, leaving 1 base not matched to a gene. Drawing the rest from reference TRBV9 and TRBJ2-1, the complete variable domain is DSGVTQTPKHLITATGQRVTLRCSPRSGDLSVYWYQQSLDQGLQFLIQYYNGEERAKGNILERFSAQQFPDLHSELNLSSLELGDSALYFCASSGQGPYNEQFFGPGTRLTVL.

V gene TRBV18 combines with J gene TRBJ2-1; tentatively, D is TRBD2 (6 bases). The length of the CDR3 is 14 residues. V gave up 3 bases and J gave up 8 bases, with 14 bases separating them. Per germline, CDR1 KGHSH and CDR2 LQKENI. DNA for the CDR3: TGTGCCAGCTCACCCCCCGGGGGTTACGATGAGCAGTTCTTC. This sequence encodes CASSPPGGYDEQFF.

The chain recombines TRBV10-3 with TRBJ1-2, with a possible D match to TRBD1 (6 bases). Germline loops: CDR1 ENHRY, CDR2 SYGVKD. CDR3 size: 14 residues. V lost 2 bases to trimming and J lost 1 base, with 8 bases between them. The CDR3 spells CAISETGRNYGYTF. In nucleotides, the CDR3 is TGTGCCATCAGTGAGACAGGGCGTAACTATGGCTACACCTTC.

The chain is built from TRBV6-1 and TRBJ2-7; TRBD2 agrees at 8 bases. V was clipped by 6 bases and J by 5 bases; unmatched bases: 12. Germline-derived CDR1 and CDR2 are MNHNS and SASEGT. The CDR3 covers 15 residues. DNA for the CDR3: TGTGCCAGCAGCCCTGGGCGCAGCGGGGGCCACGAGCAGTACTTC. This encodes CASSPGRSGGHEQYF.

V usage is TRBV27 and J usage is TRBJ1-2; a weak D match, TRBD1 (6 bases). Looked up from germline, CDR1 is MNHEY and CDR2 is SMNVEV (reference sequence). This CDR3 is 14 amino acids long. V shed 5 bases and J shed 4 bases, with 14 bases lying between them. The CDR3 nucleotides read TGTGCCAGCAGTCTACGGGGCAGGGGCTATGGCTACACCTTC. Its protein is CASSLRGRGYGYTF.

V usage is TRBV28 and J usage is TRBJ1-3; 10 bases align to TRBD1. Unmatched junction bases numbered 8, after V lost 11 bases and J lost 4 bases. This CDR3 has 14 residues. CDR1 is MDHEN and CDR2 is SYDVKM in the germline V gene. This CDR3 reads CASTGQGSGNTIYF. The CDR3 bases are TGTGCCTCCACGGGACAGGGGTCCGGAAACACCATATATTTT.

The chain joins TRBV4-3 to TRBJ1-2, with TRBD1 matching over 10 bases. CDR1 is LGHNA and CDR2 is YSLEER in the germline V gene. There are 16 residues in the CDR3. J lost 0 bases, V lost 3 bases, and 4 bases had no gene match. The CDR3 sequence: CASSHRDRGPNYGYTF. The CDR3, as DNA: TGCGCCAGCAGCCACCGGGACAGGGGTCCTAACTATGGCTACACCTTC.

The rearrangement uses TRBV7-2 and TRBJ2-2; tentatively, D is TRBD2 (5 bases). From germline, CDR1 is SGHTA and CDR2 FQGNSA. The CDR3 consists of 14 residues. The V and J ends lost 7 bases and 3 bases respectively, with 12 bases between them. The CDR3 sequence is CASTAGRYTGELFF. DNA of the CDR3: TGTGCCAGCACTGCGGGCAGGTACACCGGGGAGCTGTTTTTT.

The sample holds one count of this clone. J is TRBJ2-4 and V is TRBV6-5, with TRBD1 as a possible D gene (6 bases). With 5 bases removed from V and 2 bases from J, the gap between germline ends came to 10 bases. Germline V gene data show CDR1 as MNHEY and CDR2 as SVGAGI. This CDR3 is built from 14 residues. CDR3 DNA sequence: TGTGCCAGCAGTAAGGACAGCTCCAAAAACATTCAGTACTTC. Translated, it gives CASSKDSSKNIQYF.

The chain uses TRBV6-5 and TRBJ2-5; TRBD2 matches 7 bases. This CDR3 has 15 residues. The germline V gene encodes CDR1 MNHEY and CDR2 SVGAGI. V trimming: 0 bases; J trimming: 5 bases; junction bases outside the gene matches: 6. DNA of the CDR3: TGTGCCAGCAGTTACTCCGGCGGGAGAGGGGAGACCCAGTACTTC. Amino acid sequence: CASSYSGGRGETQYF.

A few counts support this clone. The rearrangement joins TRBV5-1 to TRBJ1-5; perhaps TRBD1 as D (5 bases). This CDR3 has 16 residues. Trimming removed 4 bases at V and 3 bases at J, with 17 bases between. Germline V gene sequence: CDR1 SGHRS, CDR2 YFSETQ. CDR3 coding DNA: TGCGCCAGCAGCCCCCTTGGCGGGGACGACAATCAGCCCCAGCATTTT. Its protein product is CASSPLGGDDNQPQHF. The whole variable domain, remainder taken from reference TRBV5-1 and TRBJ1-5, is KAGVTQTPRYLIKTRGQQVTLSCSPISGHRSVSWYQQTPGQGLQFLFEYFSETQRNKGNFPGRFSGRQFSNSRSEMNVSTLELGDSALYLCASSPLGGDDNQPQHFGDGTRLSIL.

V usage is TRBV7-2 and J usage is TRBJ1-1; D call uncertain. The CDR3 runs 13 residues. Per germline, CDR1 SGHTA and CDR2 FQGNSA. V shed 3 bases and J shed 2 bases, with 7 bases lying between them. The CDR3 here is CASSFGRNTEAFF. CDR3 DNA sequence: TGTGCCAGCAGCTTCGGGAGAAACACTGAAGCTTTCTTT.

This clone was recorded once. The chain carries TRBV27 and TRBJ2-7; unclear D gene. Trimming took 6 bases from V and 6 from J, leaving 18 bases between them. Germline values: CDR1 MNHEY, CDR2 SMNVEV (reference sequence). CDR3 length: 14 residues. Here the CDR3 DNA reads TGTGCCAGCAGCCCTGGGCAGGCCCCCGGCGAGCAGTACTTC. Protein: CASSPGQAPGEQYF.

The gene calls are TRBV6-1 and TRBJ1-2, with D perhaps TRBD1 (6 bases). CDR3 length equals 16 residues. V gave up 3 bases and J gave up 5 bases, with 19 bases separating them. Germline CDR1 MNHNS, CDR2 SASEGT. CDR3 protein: CASSDRGGGIIYGYTF. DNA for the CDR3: TGTGCCAGCAGTGATCGAGGGGGAGGGATTATTTATGGCTACACCTTC.

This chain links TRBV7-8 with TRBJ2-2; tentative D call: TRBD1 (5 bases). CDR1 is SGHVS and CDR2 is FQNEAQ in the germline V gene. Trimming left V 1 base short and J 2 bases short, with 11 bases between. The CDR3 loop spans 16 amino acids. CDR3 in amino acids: CASSLGPQGNTGELFF. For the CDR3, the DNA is TGTGCCAGCAGCTTAGGGCCCCAGGGAAACACCGGGGAGCTGTTTTTT.

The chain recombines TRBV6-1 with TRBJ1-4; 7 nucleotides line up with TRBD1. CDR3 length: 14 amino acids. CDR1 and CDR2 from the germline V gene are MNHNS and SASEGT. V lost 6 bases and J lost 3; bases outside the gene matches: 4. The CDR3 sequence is CASSPQGANEKLFF. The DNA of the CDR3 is TGTGCCAGCAGCCCGCAGGGGGCTAATGAAAAACTGTTTTTT.